Sequencing of this TCR beta chain was carried out in a study of cytomegalovirus exposure and HLA in healthy donors. Study-wide context: Unique TCR beta sequences numbering around 110 million came from 190 million or so T cells in an earlier analysis. Findings and limits, study-wide: Researchers counted 180 or so TCR beta chains as cytomegalovirus-associated. An analysis that was carried out later associated 15,000 to 20,000 TCR beta sequences with HLA alleles at 0.05 false discovery rate.

This clone occurred once. Its antigen is undetermined. Primers included in the PCR were 60 Vbeta and 13 Jbeta primers. The assay was immunoSEQ multiplex PCR, and TCRdb's table has in-frame clones only and misses some. The table records 80,000 to 100,000 clones, over 55% of them present only once. CDR3 length: 15 amino acids. The germline CDR1 and CDR2 sequences are LGHNA and YNFKEQ. The V and J ends lost 1 base and 3 bases, in that order; junction bases with no gene match: 4. Sequenced: PBMCs. The sequence was obtained from a woman between 18 and 30 years old in good health and CMV-seropositive. J is TRBJ2-7 and V is TRBV4-2; 9 nucleotides match TRBD2. CDR3 sequence: CASSQGQAGGYEQYF. The CDR3 DNA is TGTGCCAGCAGCCAAGGCCAAGCGGGGGGCTACGAGCAGTACTTC.